What follows are 13 T cell receptor beta chains derived from one specimen sequenced in a study of a mutant IDH1 vaccine in newly diagnosed glioma. The time point here: week 5, during vaccination. Topical imiquimod accompanied each vaccine dose, which consisted of 300 ug of mutant IDH1 20-mer peptide. The data were produced by immunoSEQ multiplex PCR, yet TCRdb's version contains in-frame clones alone and is incomplete. The table shows approximately 61,000 clones, with approximately 79% occurring only once. No antigens are known for them. Specimen: PBMCs, collected from a glioma patient whose treatment included an IDH1 peptide vaccine. The receptors originated from a woman aged 50 to 65 with glioma.

The V and J genes are TRBV9 and TRBJ1-2, with D maybe TRBD1 (6 bases). The CDR3 loop spans 12 amino acids. The germline gives CDR1 SGDLS, CDR2 YYNGEE. The V and J ends lost 5 bases and 8 bases respectively, with 13 bases between them. CDR3 bases: TGTGCCAGCAGTCCCGTGGGGGGCGGCTACACCTTC. It codes for CASSPVGGGYTF.

The chain's CDR3 is CASNNRVNTEAFF. The CDR3 coding sequence is TGTGCCAGCAACAACAGGGTAAACACTGAAGCTTTCTTT. J is TRBJ1-1 and V is TRBV6-5, with D possibly TRBD1 on 6 matching bases. The CDR3 has 13 amino acids. From germline, CDR1 is MNHEY and CDR2 SVGAGI. The V gene lost 7 bases and the J gene lost 2 bases, with 11 bases spanning the gap.

V and J are TRBV18 and TRBJ1-4; D gene uncertain. The V gene's germline CDR1 is KGHSH and CDR2 LQKENI. With 1 base removed from V and 4 bases from J, the gap between germline ends came to 4 bases. The CDR3 totals 13 residues. For the CDR3, the DNA is TGTGCCAGCTCACCACAACTTAATGAAAAACTGTTTTTT. Its translation: CASSPQLNEKLFF.

The gene calls are TRBV5-6 and TRBJ2-2; D call uncertain. V was pared by 2 bases and J by 3 bases, with 2 bases between. The CDR3 runs 12 residues. The germline V gene has CDR1 SGHDT and CDR2 YYEEEE. CDR3 sequence reads: CASSFDTGELFF. CDR3 sequence (DNA): TGTGCCAGCAGCTTTGACACCGGGGAGCTGTTTTTT. Looking up the rest from reference TRBV5-6 and TRBJ2-2 gives the full variable domain: DAGVTQSPTHLIKTRGQQVTLRCSPKSGHDTVSWYQQALGQGPQFIFQYYEEEERQRGNFPDRFSGHQFPNYSSELNVNALLLGDSALYLCASSFDTGELFFGEGSRLTVL.

This chain joins TRBV2 and TRBJ1-3, with D possibly being TRBD1 (5 bases). The CDR3 is 14 residues long. The germline gives CDR1 SNHLY, CDR2 FYNNEI. The V end lost 4 bases, the J end lost 9 bases, and 16 bases lay between the germline ends. The CDR3 bases are TGTGCCAGCAGTGGTGAATTCCAGGGAGGCACCATATATTTT. Its translation is CASSGEFQGGTIYF.

The V and J genes are TRBV5-4 and TRBJ2-7, with a tentative D call TRBD2 (6 bases). V lost 4 bases and J lost 0, with 14 bases in between. CDR1 and CDR2 from the germline V gene are SGHNT and YYREEE (reference sequence). The CDR3 runs 15 residues. DNA of the CDR3: TGTGCCAGCAGCCGAGAGTGGGGGGACTCCTACGAGCAGTACTTC. This sequence encodes CASSREWGDSYEQYF.

The rearrangement uses TRBV10-1 and TRBJ2-3, with D perhaps TRBD1 (6 bases). This CDR3 contains 14 residues. Trimming stripped 2 bases from V and 2 bases from J, with 8 bases between. Germline V gene sequence: CDR1 WNHNN, CDR2 SYGVQD (reference sequence). In DNA form, the CDR3 reads TGCGCCAGCAGTGAGGAGGGGGACACAGATACGCAGTATTTT. This encodes CASSEEGDTDTQYF.

The chain recombines TRBV4-1 with TRBJ2-4; 8 bases agree with TRBD2. The CDR3 sequence is 15 residues long. V was clipped by 1 base and J by 8 bases; unmatched bases: 7. Germline CDR1 and CDR2: MGHRA and YSYEKL. CDR3: CASSQVDRGGDIQYF. The CDR3 region has the DNA TGCGCCAGCAGCCAAGTAGACCGGGGGGGAGACATTCAGTACTTC.

The V and J genes are TRBV19 and TRBJ1-5, with D possibly being TRBD1 (6 bases). V was trimmed by 8 bases and J by 5 bases, leaving 13 bases between them. CDR3 length equals 13 residues. From germline, CDR1 is LNHDA and CDR2 SQIVND (reference sequence). In nucleotides, the CDR3 is TGTGCCAGTGGTGACAGGATTCATCAGCCCCAGCATTTT. It specifies CASGDRIHQPQHF.

The chain recombines TRBV11-1 with TRBJ2-7; D not resolved. The CDR3 extends over 12 amino acids. Trimming cost V 1 base and J 8 bases, with 9 bases left between them. Germline V gives CDR1 SGHAT, CDR2 FQDESV (reference sequence). The CDR3: CASSLVLDKQYF. The CDR3 DNA reads as TGTGCCAGCAGCTTAGTGCTGGATAAGCAGTACTTC.

V usage is TRBV6-5 and J usage is TRBJ1-1, with 7 bases lining up with TRBD1. From germline, CDR1 is MNHEY and CDR2 SVGAGI. The J segment lost 4 bases and the V segment lost 4 bases, leaving 9 bases of the junction unmatched. The CDR3 covers 15 residues. For the CDR3, the DNA is TGTGCCAGCAGTTTATCCCAGGGGGAAAGCACTGAAGCTTTCTTT. Residues: CASSLSQGESTEAFF.

The rearrangement uses TRBV5-6 and TRBJ1-4; D gene ambiguous. Trimming stripped 0 bases from V and 0 bases from J, with 9 bases between. The length of the CDR3 is 16 residues. Germline CDR1 and CDR2: SGHDT and YYEEEE. CDR3 coding DNA: TGTGCCAGCAGCTTGGGTGAAGAAGCAACTAATGAAAAACTGTTTTTT. Translated, it gives CASSLGEEATNEKLFF.

V gene TRBV14 combines with J gene TRBJ2-2; 7 bases fit TRBD1. CDR3 length equals 14 residues. Per germline, CDR1 SGHDN and CDR2 FVKESK. V lost 4 bases, J lost 4 bases, and 3 bases stayed unmatched. CDR3 nucleotide sequence: TGTGCCAGCAGCCGACAGGGAGCCACCGGGGAGCTGTTTTTT. Translation: CASSRQGATGELFF.